This T cell receptor beta chain was sequenced for a study of CD8+CD57+ T cells in acquired aplastic anemia. Study at large: CD4+ cells from healthy donors averaged approximately 9.8 million reads.

This clonotype has a handful of counts. This CDR3 has 16 residues. Germline V lookup: CDR1 WNHNN, CDR2 SYGVQD (reference sequence). V lost 3 bases to trimming and J lost 0 bases, with 14 bases between them. Genomic DNA acted as the template from which TCR beta VDJ combination and CDR3 sequence profiling were carried out. TCRdb used MiXCR to reprocess the reads, holding one entry per CDR3 protein. In the table there are some 130,000 distinct CDR3 sequences, 48% of which are singletons. Specimen: sorted CD4+, CD8+, or CD8+CD57+ T cells (not recorded which) from PBMCs. The rearrangement uses TRBV10-1 and TRBJ1-1; TRBD1 might be the D (5 bases). This receptor was taken from a human donor in good health, serving as a control. CDR3 bases: TGCGCCAGCAGTGAAAGTTCAGGGTGGATGAACACTGAAGCTTTCTTT. It specifies CASSESSGWMNTEAFF.